The rows below give T cell receptor beta chains drawn from one sample of a study of T cells after yellow fever vaccination. Via MiXCR, TCRdb re-called the 5' RACE reads, giving one row per CDR3 protein. The top ten hold roughly an eighth of the sample, which has approximately 550,000 distinct CDR3 sequences, under 25% seen once. Sample: PBMCs, taken 15 days after the yellow fever booster vaccination. Receptors were obtained from a man aged 30 to 39 who received the YFV17D yellow fever vaccine. Each CDR3 is given with its conserved first and last residue. D genes are given only for firm matches. Clone size is not always given. Where it is, it says once, few, many or a class for expanded clones.

d_gene | abundance | j_gene | v_gene | CDR3nt | CDR3aa
NA | few | TRBJ1-2 | TRBV7-2 | TGTGCCAGCAGCTTCCCAGGGGTGATAGGTGGCTACACCTTC | CASSFPGVIGGYTF
TRBD1 | NA | TRBJ1-2 | TRBV20-1 | TGCAGTGCTAGAATCATACGGACAGGGGGTTTTTATGGCTACACCTTC | CSARIIRTGGFYGYTF
TRBD2 | NA | TRBJ2-7 | TRBV19 | TGTGCCAGTAGTATAGGACTAGCGGCAACCTACGAGCAGTACTTC | CASSIGLAATYEQYF
TRBD1 | few | TRBJ2-7 | TRBV4-3 | TGCGCCAGCAGCCAAGATCTAAGGACAGGGGGCCGCGAGCAGTACTTC | CASSQDLRTGGREQYF
NA | few | TRBJ2-1 | TRBV29-1 | TGCAGCGTTGTCATAAGTCGGGACAATGAGCAGTTCTTC | CSVVISRDNEQFF
NA | few | TRBJ2-3 | TRBV15 | TGTGCCACCCGGCGGACGGGACCCGACACAGATACGCAGTATTTT | CATRRTGPDTDTQYF
NA | NA | TRBJ1-1 | TRBV7-2 | TGTGCCAGCAGCTTTGGGCAGGGGACTGAAGCTTTCTTT | CASSFGQGTEAFF
NA | NA | TRBJ2-5 | TRBV20-1 | TGCAGTGCTAGAGATCACGAGACCCAGTACTTC | CSARDHETQYF
NA | few | TRBJ2-5 | TRBV10-1 | TGCGCCAGCATCAACCCAATGAGCACCCAGTACTTC | CASINPMSTQYF
TRBD1 | NA | TRBJ1-4 | TRBV7-2 | TGTGCCAGCAGCTTACAGGGGGCAAGGGAAAAACTGTTTTTT | CASSLQGAREKLFF
TRBD1 | NA | TRBJ2-7 | TRBV3-1 | TGTGCCAGCAGCCGCAAACCGGGACAGAATTACGAGCAGTACTTC | CASSRKPGQNYEQYF
NA | many | TRBJ1-1 | TRBV12-3/TRBV12-4 | TGTGCCAGCAGCCGGTCACAGGGTAACACTGAAGCTTTCTTT | CASSRSQGNTEAFF
TRBD2 | many | TRBJ2-7 | TRBV7-2 | TGTGCCAGCAGCGGACGGACTAGCGGGGGGTACGAGCAGTACTTC | CASSGRTSGGYEQYF
NA | NA | TRBJ2-3 | TRBV20-1 | TGCAGTGCTAGGGGAGGCGGTACGCAGTATTTT | CSARGGGTQYF
TRBD1 | NA | TRBJ2-7 | TRBV23-1 | TGCGCCAGCTTTCACGACAGGGGGATCACCTACGAGCAGTACTTC | CASFHDRGITYEQYF
NA | NA | TRBJ1-2 | TRBV6-1 | TGTGCCAGCAGTCCTTCGGGCTCCAATAACTATGGCTACACCTTC | CASSPSGSNNYGYTF
TRBD2 | NA | TRBJ2-1 | TRBV5-1 | TGCGCCAGCAGCAATAGCGGGACGGTATACAATGAGCAGTTCTTC | CASSNSGTVYNEQFF
TRBD2 | few | TRBJ2-7 | TRBV20-1 | TGCAGTGCTAGGGGGATAGCGGGAGATGGGGAGCAGTACTTC | CSARGIAGDGEQYF
NA | few | TRBJ2-7 | TRBV27 | TGTGCCAGCGGGGAGTTGGGCTACGAGCAGTACTTC | CASGELGYEQYF
NA | NA | TRBJ1-1 | TRBV7-9 | TGTGCCAGCAGCCTAAATCAGGGAGATGAAGCTTTCTTT | CASSLNQGDEAFF
TRBD1 | few | TRBJ2-5 | TRBV12-3/TRBV12-4 | TGTGCCAGCGCGTGGGACAGTCAAGAGACCCAGTACTTC | CASAWDSQETQYF
NA | few | TRBJ2-7 | TRBV27 | TGTGCCAGCAGTTTAGGGGCAGGGGCAGGCGAGCAGTACTTC | CASSLGAGAGEQYF
TRBD1 | NA | TRBJ2-5 | TRBV10-3 | TGTGCCATCAGTGAGCCCCCCGGGACAGCTAACCAAGAGACCCAGTACTTC | CAISEPPGTANQETQYF
TRBD2 | few | TRBJ2-7 | TRBV11-2 | TGTGCCAGCAGCGAGGGACTATCCTACGAGCAGTACTTC | CASSEGLSYEQYF
TRBD2 | NA | TRBJ2-7 | TRBV7-9 | TGTGCCAGCATGCTAGCGGGAGGGGATGAGCAGTACTTC | CASMLAGGDEQYF
NA | NA | TRBJ2-6 | TRBV3-1 | TGTGCCAGCAGCCAAGCCCCTGGGGCTGGGGCCAACGTCCTGACTTTC | CASSQAPGAGANVLTF
NA | few | TRBJ2-2 | TRBV5-4 | TGTGCCAGCAGCTTGGGAGGCAGACAGACCGGGGAGCTGTTTTTT | CASSLGGRQTGELFF
NA | few | TRBJ2-3 | TRBV9 | TGTGCCAGCAGCGTAACTACGGGGAGCACAGATACGCAGTATTTT | CASSVTTGSTDTQYF
TRBD1 | few | TRBJ2-5 | TRBV10-3 | TGTGCCATCAGCTTAGACAGGGGGTACCAAGAGACCCAGTACTTC | CAISLDRGYQETQYF
TRBD1 | NA | TRBJ2-1 | TRBV5-6 | TGTGCCAGCAGATGGACAGGGGGCAACAATGAGCAGTTCTTC | CASRWTGGNNEQFF
NA | few | TRBJ1-4 | TRBV29-1 | TGCAGCGTGACCGAGGGGCCCAATGAAAAACTGTTTTTT | CSVTEGPNEKLFF
NA | few | TRBJ2-2 | TRBV3-1 | TGTGCCAGCAGCCTGGGGGACGGAGGGGAGCTGTTTTTT | CASSLGDGGELFF
NA | NA | TRBJ2-3 | TRBV27 | TGTGCCAGCACCGCCGACAGCCTAACAGATACGCAGTATTTT | CASTADSLTDTQYF
TRBD2 | NA | TRBJ2-1 | TRBV4-3 | TGCGCCAGCAGCCAAGACTTGAGCGGGAGCTCCTACAATGAGCAGTTCTTC | CASSQDLSGSSYNEQFF
TRBD1 | few | TRBJ2-7 | TRBV12-3/TRBV12-4 | TGTGCCAGCAGTGGACAGGACGGTTACGAGCAGTACTTC | CASSGQDGYEQYF
NA | few | TRBJ2-1 | TRBV12-3/TRBV12-4 | TGTGCCAGCAGTCGTGGAACGGGGGACTACAATGAGCAGTTCTTC | CASSRGTGDYNEQFF
NA | few | TRBJ2-1 | TRBV6-2/TRBV6-3 | TGTGCCAGCAGTTACTATGCCGTCTACAATGAGCAGTTCTTC | CASSYYAVYNEQFF
NA | few | TRBJ1-6 | TRBV6-2/TRBV6-3 | TGTGCCAGCAGAAAGTACAGGGCCTCACCCCTCCACTTT | CASRKYRASPLHF
TRBD1 | few | TRBJ1-4 | TRBV20-1 | TGCAGTGCTAGAGATATGGGACAGGGGAATGAAAAACTGTTTTTT | CSARDMGQGNEKLFF
NA | NA | TRBJ2-1 | TRBV5-4 | TGTGCCAGCAGCCAGAGCGGAACCTACAATGAGCAGTTCTTC | CASSQSGTYNEQFF
TRBD1 | few | TRBJ1-1 | TRBV6-1 | TGTGCCAGCATTGGGGGACAGGGAAACACTGAAGCTTTCTTT | CASIGGQGNTEAFF
NA | many | TRBJ2-3 | TRBV6-1 | TGTGCCACCGAGCACGGGACTAGCACAGATACGCAGTATTTT | CATEHGTSTDTQYF
TRBD2 | NA | TRBJ2-1 | TRBV11-2 | TGTGCCAGCAGCCCCAATAGAGTCGCTAGCGGAAACAATGAGCAGTTCTTC | CASSPNRVASGNNEQFF
TRBD2 | few | TRBJ2-7 | TRBV7-2 | TGTGCCAGCAGCCTGCCGACTAGCGGGAGATCCTCCTACGAGCAGTACTTC | CASSLPTSGRSSYEQYF
TRBD2 | NA | TRBJ2-2 | TRBV9 | TGTGCCAGCAGCGCAGCCCCGACTAGCGGGAACACCGGGGAGCTGTTTTTT | CASSAAPTSGNTGELFF
TRBD1 | NA | TRBJ2-7 | TRBV18 | TGTGCCAGCTCACGATCAAGGGGGCACGGCGAGCAGTACTTC | CASSRSRGHGEQYF
NA | few | TRBJ1-1 | TRBV7-2 | TGTGCCAGCAGCTTCATTCTGTTGGCCCCGGGGACTGAAGCTTTCTTT | CASSFILLAPGTEAFF
NA | few | TRBJ2-1 | TRBV6-4 | TGTGCCAGCATAGGACCCCGGGGTGAGCAGTTCTTC | CASIGPRGEQFF
TRBD2 | few | TRBJ2-2 | TRBV10-3 | TGTGCCATCACAGCGGGACTGAACACCGGGGAGCTGTTTTTT | CAITAGLNTGELFF
NA | NA | TRBJ2-3 | TRBV2 | TGTGCCAGCAGTGTTGGGAGAGATACGCAGTATTTT | CASSVGRDTQYF
NA | few | TRBJ2-2 | TRBV5-1 | TGCGCCAGCGCCGGGGCAAACACCGGGGAGCTGTTTTTT | CASAGANTGELFF
TRBD2 | NA | TRBJ2-1 | TRBV5-1 | TGCGCCAGCAGCTTAGCGGGGCCTCTGGATGAGCAGTTCTTC | CASSLAGPLDEQFF
NA | NA | TRBJ2-3 | TRBV12-3/TRBV12-4 | TGTGCCAGCAGAATGGCAGATACGCAGTATTTT | CASRMADTQYF